These T cell receptor beta chains were read from a single sample in a study of Ad26.COV2.S vaccination and SARS-CoV-2 variants. Sequencing was performed with immunoSEQ multiplex PCR; in TCRdb, only in-frame clones are kept and a portion is missing. The sample gives some 450,000 clones, 90% of which show up once; less than 4.5% is in the top ten. The sample consisted of peripheral blood, taken in a trial of Ad26.COV2.S vaccine versus placebo. The receptors come from a person between 18 and 59 years old who received the Ad26.COV2.S COVID-19 vaccine or a placebo. The conserved cysteine and the conserved F or W are not part of the CDR3 here.

v_call	j_call	cdr3_aa
TRBV5-1	TRBJ2-5	ASSSGLAGGPLQTQY
TRBV29-1	TRBJ2-7	SVEGLAGGNAYEQY
TRBV28	TRBJ1-5	ASSLSGVNQPQH
TRBV6-1	TRBJ2-5	ASSEWIGLAGYETQY
TRBV5-1	TRBJ2-7	ASSLILAGDTSYEQY
TRBV28	TRBJ1-1	ASSLLGTEAF
TRBV19	TRBJ2-2	ASSIEATGELF
TRBV7-3	TRBJ2-2	ASRLAGGAGELF
TRBV24-1	TRBJ2-2	ATSGWAGELF
TRBV13	TRBJ2-1	ASSPRPSSYNEQF
TRBV7-6	TRBJ1-6	ASSPALRRNNSPLH
TRBV18	TRBJ2-3	ASSPGLATDTQY